What follows are 5 T cell receptor beta chains derived from one specimen sequenced in a study of glioma-infiltrating T cells. TCR alpha and beta CDR3 regions were amplified from RNA using iRepertoire nested multiplex PCR. TCRdb re-derived calls from the multiplex PCR reads in MiXCR, one entry per CDR3 protein. This sample has 300,000 to 400,000 distinct CDR3 sequences, with around 45% found just once. The source material was glioma tissue, nonneoplastic brain tissue, or PBMCs (not recorded which). The receptors stem from a human donor with low-grade glioma or glioblastoma, undergoing nonglioma brain surgery, or in good health (not recorded which).

The chain is built from TRBV4-1 and TRBJ2-7; the D gene is possibly TRBD2 (5 bases). V was pared by 3 bases and J by 3 bases, with 15 bases between. This CDR3 spans 15 amino acids. Germline V CDR1 and CDR2: MGHRA, YSYEKL. This chain's CDR3 is CASSHPGFSLYEQYF. DNA of the CDR3: TGCGCCAGCAGCCACCCGGGGTTCAGCCTCTACGAGCAGTACTTC.

This clonotype was observed a few times. This chain uses TRBV7-9 with TRBJ1-5; D might be TRBD1 (5 bases). V dropped 1 base and J dropped 6 bases, with 13 bases sitting between them. The CDR3 runs to 15 residues. Germline CDR1 SEHNR, CDR2 FQNEAQ (reference sequence). DNA for the CDR3: TGTGCCAGCAGCTTAGAAGGACACGGTGGTCAGCCCCAGCATTTT. Translation: CASSLEGHGGQPQHF.

The CDR3 reads CSGKGQGWEQFF. The CDR3 DNA reads as TGCAGCGGAAAGGGACAGGGCTGGGAGCAGTTCTTC. The chain combines TRBV29-1 with TRBJ2-1; 9 nucleotides align to TRBD1. The CDR3 is 12 residues long. Trimming at V came to 7 bases and at J to 10 bases, leaving 8 bases not matched to a gene. The germline CDR1 and CDR2 sequences are SQVTM and ANQGSEA.

This clonotype has just a few counts. V and J are TRBV4-3 and TRBJ1-2; D is ambiguous. With 0 bases removed from V and 11 bases from J, the gap between germline ends came to 16 bases. Germline V lookup: CDR1 LGHNA, CDR2 YSLEER. The CDR3 runs 14 residues. This CDR3 is CASSQELRSQGYTF. CDR3 in DNA: TGCGCCAGCAGCCAAGAATTGAGGAGCCAAGGGTACACCTTC.

Concerning this clonotype: A much larger clone is a single base away; this may be a read error. This sequence joins TRBV7-9 and TRBJ2-1; possibly TRBD2 for D (5 bases). CDR1 and CDR2 (germline): SEHNR, FQNEAQ (reference sequence). The CDR3 has 15 amino acids. The CDR3 region has the DNA TGCGCCAGCAGCCAAGATCAGGTTGGGAGTAATGAGCAGTTGTTC. The encoded protein is CASSQDQVGSNEQLF.